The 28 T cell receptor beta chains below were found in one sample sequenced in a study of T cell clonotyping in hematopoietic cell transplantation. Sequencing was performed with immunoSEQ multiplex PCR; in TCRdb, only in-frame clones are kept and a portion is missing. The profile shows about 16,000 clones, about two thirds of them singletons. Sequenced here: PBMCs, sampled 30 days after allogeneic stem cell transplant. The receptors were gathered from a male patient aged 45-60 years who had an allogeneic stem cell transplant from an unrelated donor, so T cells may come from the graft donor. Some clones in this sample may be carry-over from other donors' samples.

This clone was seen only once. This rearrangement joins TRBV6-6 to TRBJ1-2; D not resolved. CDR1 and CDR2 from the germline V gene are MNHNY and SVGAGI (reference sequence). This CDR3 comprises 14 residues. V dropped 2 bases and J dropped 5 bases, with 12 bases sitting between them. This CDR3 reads CASSYLEALYGYTF. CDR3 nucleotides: TGTGCCAGCAGTTACCTGGAGGCGCTATATGGCTACACCTTC.

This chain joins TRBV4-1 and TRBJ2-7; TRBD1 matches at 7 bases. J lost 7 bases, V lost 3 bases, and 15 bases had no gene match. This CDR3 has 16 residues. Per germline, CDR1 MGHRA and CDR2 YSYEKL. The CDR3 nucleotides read TGCGCCAGCAGCCAGGATGACAGGGACGGCCTATGGGAGCAGTACTTC. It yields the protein CASSQDDRDGLWEQYF.

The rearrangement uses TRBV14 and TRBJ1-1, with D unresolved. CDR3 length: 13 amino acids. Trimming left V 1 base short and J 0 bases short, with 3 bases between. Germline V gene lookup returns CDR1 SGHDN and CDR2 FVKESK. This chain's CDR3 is CASSQGVNTEAFF. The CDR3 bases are TGTGCCAGCAGCCAAGGAGTGAACACTGAAGCTTTCTTT.

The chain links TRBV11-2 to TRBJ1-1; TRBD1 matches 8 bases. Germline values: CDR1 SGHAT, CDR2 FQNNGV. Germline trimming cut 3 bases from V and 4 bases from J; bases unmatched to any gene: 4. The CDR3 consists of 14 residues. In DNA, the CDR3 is TGTGCCAGCAGCTTTAGTACAGGGGGCACTGAAGCTTTCTTT. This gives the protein CASSFSTGGTEAFF.

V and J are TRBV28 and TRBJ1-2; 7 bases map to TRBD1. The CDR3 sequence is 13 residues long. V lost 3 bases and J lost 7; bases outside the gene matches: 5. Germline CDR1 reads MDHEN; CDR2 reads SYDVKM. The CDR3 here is CASSLARGLGYTF. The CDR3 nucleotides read TGTGCCAGCAGTTTGGCGAGGGGGCTTGGCTACACCTTC.

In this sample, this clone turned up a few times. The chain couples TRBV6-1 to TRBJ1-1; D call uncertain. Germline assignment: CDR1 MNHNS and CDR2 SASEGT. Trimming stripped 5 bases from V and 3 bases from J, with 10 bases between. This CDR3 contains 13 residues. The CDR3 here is CASSWTEDTEAFF. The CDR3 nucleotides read TGTGCCAGCAGTTGGACTGAGGACACTGAAGCTTTCTTT.

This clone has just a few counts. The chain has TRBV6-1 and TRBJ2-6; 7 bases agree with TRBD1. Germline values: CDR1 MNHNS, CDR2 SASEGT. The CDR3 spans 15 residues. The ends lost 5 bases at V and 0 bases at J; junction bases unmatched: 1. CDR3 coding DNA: TGTGCCAGCAGTCCAGGGGGCTCTGGGGCCAACGTCCTGACTTTC. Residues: CASSPGGSGANVLTF.

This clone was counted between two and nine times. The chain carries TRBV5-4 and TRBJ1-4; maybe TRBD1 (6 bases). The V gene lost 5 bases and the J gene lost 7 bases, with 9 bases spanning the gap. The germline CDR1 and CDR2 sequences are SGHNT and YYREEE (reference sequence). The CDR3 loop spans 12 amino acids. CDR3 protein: CASRQGSEKLFF. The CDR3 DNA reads TGTGCCAGCAGACAGGGATCTGAAAAACTGTTTTTT. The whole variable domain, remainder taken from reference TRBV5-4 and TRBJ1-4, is ETGVTQSPTHLIKTRGQQVTLRCSSQSGHNTVSWYQQALGQGPQFIFQYYREEENGRGNFPPRFSGLQFPNYSSELNVNALELDDSALYLCASRQGSEKLFFGSGTQLSVL.

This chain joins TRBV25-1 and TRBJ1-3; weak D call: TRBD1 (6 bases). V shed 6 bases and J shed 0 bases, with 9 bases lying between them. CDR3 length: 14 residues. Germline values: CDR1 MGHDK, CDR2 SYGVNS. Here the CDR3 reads CASRDSYSGNTIYF. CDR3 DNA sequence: TGTGCCAGCAGGGACAGTTACTCTGGAAACACCATATATTTT.

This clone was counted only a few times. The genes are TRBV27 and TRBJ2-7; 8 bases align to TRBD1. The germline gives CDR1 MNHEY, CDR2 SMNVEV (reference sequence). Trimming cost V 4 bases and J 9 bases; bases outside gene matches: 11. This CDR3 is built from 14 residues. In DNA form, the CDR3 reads TGTGCCAGCAGTTCCATTCAGGGGGCAGTTTGGCAGTACTTC. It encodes CASSSIQGAVWQYF.

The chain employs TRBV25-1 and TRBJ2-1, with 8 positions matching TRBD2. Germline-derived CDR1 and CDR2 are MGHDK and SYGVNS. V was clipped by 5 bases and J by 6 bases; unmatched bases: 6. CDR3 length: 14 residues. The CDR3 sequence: CASSFAGGTNEQFF. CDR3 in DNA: TGTGCCAGCAGTTTTGCGGGGGGCACCAATGAGCAGTTCTTC.

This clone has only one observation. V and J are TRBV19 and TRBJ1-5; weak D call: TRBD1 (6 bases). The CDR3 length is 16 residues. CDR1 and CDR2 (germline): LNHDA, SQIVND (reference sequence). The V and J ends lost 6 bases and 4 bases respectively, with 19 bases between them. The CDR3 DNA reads TGTGCCAGTAGCCTACAATTCGGACAGATAAATCAGCCCCAGCATTTT. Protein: CASSLQFGQINQPQHF.

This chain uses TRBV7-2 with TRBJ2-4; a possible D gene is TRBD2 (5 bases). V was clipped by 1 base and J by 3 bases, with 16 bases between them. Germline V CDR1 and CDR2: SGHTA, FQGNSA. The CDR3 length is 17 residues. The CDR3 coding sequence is TGTGCCAGCAGCTTAGGAGGGAGTGTTTCGGTCAAAAACATTCAGTACTTC. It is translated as CASSLGGSVSVKNIQYF.

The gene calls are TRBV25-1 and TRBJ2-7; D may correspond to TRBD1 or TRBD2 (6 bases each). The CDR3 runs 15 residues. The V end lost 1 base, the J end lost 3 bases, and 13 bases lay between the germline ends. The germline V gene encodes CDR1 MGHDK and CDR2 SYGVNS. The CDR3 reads CASSELFGGHYEQYF. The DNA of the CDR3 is TGTGCCAGCAGTGAATTGTTTGGGGGGCACTACGAGCAGTACTTC.

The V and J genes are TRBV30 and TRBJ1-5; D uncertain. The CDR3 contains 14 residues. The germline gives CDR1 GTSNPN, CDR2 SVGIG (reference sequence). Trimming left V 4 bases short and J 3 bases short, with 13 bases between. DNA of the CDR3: TGTGCCTGGACCCAAGGACGGAACAATCAGCCCCAGCATTTT. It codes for CAWTQGRNNQPQHF. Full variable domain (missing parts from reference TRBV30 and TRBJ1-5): SQTIHQWPATLVQPVGSPLSLECTVEGTSNPNLYWYRQAAGRGLQLLFYSVGIGQISSEVPQNLSASRPQDRQFILSSKKLLLSDSGFYLCAWTQGRNNQPQHFGDGTRLSIL.

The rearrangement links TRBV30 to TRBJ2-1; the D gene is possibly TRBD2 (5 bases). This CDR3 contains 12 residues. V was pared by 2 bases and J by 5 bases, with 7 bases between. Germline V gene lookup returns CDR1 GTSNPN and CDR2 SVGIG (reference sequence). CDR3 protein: CAWSSGNNEQFF. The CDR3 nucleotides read TGTGCCTGGAGTTCGGGAAACAATGAGCAGTTCTTC.

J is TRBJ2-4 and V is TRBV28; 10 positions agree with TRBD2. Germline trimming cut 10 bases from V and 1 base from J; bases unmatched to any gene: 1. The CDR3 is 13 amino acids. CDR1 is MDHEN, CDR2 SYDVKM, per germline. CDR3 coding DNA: TGTGCCACAGCGGGAGGGGCCAAAAACATTCAGTACTTC. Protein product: CATAGGAKNIQYF.

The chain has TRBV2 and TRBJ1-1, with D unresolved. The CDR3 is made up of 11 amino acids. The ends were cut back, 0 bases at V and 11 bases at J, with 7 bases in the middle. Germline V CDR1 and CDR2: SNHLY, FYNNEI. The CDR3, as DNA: TGTGCCAGCAGTGAAGCATTGGAGGCTTTCTTT. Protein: CASSEALEAFF.

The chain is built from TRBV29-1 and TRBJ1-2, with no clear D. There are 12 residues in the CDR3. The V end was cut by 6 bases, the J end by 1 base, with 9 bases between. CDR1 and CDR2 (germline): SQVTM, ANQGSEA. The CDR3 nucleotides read TGCAGCGTAGAGAGCGATAACTATGGCTACACCTTC. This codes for CSVESDNYGYTF.

CDR3 bases: TGTGCCAGCAGCCAAAAAAGGCCTCAGGGAGGAGAGACCCAGTACTTC. Its translation: CASSQKRPQGGETQYF. V is TRBV14 and J is TRBJ2-5, with D possibly matching TRBD2 (6 bases). Germline V CDR1 and CDR2: SGHDN, FVKESK. V lost 2 bases, J lost 4 bases, and 17 bases lay in between. The CDR3 sequence is 16 residues long. Using reference TRBV14 and TRBJ2-5 for the parts outside the CDR3, the full variable domain is EAGVTQFPSHSVIEKGQTVTLRCDPISGHDNLYWYRRVMGKEIKFLLHFVKESKQDESGMPNNRFLAERTGGTYSTLKVQPAELEDSGVYFCASSQKRPQGGETQYFGPGTRLLVL.

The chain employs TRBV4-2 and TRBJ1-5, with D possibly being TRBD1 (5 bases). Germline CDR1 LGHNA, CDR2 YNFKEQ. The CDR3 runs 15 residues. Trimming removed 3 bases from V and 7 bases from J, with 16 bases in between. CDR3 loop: CASSQSGALGQPQHF. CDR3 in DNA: TGTGCCAGCAGCCAGTCCGGGGCACTAGGGCAGCCCCAGCATTTT.

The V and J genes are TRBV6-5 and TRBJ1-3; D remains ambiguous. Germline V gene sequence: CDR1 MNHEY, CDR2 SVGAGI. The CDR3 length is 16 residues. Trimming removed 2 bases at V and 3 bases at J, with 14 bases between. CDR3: CASSYLGRALGNTIYF. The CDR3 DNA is TGTGCCAGCAGTTACCTCGGGCGAGCGCTTGGAAACACCATATATTTT.

Here the CDR3 DNA reads TGTGCCAGCAGAGGAGTTGGGGGCTACGAGCAGTACTTC. Amino acids: CASRGVGGYEQYF. The V and J genes are TRBV27 and TRBJ2-7; D may correspond to TRBD1 or TRBD2 (5 bases each). Trimming stripped 6 bases from V and 3 bases from J, with 12 bases between. The CDR3 extends over 13 amino acids. The germline V gene encodes CDR1 MNHEY and CDR2 SMNVEV (reference sequence).

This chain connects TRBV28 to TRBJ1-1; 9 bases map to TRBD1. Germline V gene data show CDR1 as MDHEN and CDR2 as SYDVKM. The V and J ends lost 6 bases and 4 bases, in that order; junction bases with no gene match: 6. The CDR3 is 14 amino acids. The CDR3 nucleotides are TGTGCCAGCAGGCGACAGGGGGAAGGCACTGAAGCTTTCTTT. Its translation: CASRRQGEGTEAFF. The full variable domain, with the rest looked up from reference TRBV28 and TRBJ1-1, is DVKVTQSSRYLVKRTGEKVFLECVQDMDHENMFWYRQDPGLGLRLIYFSYDVKMKEKGDIPEGYSVSREKKERFSLILESASTNQTSMYLCASRRQGEGTEAFFGQGTRLTVV.

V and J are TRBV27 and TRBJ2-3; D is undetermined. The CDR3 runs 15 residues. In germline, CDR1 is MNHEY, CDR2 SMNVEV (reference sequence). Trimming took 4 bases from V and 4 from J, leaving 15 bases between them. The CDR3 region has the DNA TGTGCCAGCAGTTCCCCCTACGAAACCCCAGATACGCAGTATTTT. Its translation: CASSSPYETPDTQYF.

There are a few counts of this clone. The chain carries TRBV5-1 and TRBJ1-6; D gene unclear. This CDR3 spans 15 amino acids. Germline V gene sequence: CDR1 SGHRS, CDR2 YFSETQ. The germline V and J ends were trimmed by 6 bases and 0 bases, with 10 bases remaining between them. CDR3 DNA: TGCGCCAGCACGAGCAGGAGCTCCTATAATTCACCCCTCCACTTT. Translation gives CASTSRSSYNSPLHF. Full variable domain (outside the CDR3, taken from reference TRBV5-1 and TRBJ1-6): KAGVTQTPRYLIKTRGQQVTLSCSPISGHRSVSWYQQTPGQGLQFLFEYFSETQRNKGNFPGRFSGRQFSNSRSEMNVSTLELGDSALYLCASTSRSSYNSPLHFGNGTRLTVT.

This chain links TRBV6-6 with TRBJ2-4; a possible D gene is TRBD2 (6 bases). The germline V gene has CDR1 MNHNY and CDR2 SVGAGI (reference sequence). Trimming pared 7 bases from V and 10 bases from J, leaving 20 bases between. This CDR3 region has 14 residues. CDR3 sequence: CASNLGGSERIQYF. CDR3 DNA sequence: TGTGCCAGCAATCTCGGGGGTTCTGAGAGAATTCAGTACTTC.

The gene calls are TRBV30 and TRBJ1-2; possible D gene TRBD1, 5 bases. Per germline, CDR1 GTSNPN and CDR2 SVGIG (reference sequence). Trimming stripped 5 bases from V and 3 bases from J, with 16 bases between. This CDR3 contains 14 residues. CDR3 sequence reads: CAWLRTGGYYGYTF. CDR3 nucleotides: TGTGCCTGGCTGCGAACGGGGGGTTACTATGGCTACACCTTC.